The T cell receptor beta chain under discussion was sequenced for a study of cytomegalovirus exposure and HLA in healthy donors. Overall study findings and caveats: Serostatus for CMV was the only available immune exposure information.

Concerning this clone itself: The target antigen is unknown.

The germline gives CDR1 MNHEY, CDR2 SMNVEV (reference sequence). CDR3 length: 15 residues. V was shortened by 3 bases and J by 1 base, with 13 bases between the two germline ends. With 60 Vbeta and 13 Jbeta primers, the PCR was carried out. The protocol was immunoSEQ multiplex PCR, while the TCRdb copy is restricted to in-frame clones and leaves out a portion. This sample has some 83,000 clones, with 70% to 75% found just once. The specimen was PBMCs. This clonotype originated in a man between 60 and 75 years old in good health and CMV-seronegative. The V call is TRBV27, the J call TRBJ2-7; weak D call: TRBD2 (6 bases). Here the CDR3 reads CASSFGPGLSYEQYF. CDR3 DNA: TGTGCCAGCAGTTTTGGGCCAGGACTATCCTACGAGCAGTACTTC.